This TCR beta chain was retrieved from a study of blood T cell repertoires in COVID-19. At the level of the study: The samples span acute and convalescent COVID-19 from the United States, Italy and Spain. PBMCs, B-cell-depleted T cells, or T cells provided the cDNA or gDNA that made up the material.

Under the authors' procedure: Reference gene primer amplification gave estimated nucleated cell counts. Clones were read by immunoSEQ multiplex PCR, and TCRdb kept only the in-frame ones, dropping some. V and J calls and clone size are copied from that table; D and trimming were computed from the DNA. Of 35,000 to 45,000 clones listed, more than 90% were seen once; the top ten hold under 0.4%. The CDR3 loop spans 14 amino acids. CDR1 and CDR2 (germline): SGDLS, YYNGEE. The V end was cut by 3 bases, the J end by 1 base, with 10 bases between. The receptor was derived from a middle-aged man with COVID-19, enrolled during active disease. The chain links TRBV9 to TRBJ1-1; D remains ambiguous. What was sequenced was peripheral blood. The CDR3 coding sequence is TGTGCCAGCAGCGCCGATCCCGGGAACACTGAAGCTTTCTTT. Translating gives CASSADPGNTEAFF.